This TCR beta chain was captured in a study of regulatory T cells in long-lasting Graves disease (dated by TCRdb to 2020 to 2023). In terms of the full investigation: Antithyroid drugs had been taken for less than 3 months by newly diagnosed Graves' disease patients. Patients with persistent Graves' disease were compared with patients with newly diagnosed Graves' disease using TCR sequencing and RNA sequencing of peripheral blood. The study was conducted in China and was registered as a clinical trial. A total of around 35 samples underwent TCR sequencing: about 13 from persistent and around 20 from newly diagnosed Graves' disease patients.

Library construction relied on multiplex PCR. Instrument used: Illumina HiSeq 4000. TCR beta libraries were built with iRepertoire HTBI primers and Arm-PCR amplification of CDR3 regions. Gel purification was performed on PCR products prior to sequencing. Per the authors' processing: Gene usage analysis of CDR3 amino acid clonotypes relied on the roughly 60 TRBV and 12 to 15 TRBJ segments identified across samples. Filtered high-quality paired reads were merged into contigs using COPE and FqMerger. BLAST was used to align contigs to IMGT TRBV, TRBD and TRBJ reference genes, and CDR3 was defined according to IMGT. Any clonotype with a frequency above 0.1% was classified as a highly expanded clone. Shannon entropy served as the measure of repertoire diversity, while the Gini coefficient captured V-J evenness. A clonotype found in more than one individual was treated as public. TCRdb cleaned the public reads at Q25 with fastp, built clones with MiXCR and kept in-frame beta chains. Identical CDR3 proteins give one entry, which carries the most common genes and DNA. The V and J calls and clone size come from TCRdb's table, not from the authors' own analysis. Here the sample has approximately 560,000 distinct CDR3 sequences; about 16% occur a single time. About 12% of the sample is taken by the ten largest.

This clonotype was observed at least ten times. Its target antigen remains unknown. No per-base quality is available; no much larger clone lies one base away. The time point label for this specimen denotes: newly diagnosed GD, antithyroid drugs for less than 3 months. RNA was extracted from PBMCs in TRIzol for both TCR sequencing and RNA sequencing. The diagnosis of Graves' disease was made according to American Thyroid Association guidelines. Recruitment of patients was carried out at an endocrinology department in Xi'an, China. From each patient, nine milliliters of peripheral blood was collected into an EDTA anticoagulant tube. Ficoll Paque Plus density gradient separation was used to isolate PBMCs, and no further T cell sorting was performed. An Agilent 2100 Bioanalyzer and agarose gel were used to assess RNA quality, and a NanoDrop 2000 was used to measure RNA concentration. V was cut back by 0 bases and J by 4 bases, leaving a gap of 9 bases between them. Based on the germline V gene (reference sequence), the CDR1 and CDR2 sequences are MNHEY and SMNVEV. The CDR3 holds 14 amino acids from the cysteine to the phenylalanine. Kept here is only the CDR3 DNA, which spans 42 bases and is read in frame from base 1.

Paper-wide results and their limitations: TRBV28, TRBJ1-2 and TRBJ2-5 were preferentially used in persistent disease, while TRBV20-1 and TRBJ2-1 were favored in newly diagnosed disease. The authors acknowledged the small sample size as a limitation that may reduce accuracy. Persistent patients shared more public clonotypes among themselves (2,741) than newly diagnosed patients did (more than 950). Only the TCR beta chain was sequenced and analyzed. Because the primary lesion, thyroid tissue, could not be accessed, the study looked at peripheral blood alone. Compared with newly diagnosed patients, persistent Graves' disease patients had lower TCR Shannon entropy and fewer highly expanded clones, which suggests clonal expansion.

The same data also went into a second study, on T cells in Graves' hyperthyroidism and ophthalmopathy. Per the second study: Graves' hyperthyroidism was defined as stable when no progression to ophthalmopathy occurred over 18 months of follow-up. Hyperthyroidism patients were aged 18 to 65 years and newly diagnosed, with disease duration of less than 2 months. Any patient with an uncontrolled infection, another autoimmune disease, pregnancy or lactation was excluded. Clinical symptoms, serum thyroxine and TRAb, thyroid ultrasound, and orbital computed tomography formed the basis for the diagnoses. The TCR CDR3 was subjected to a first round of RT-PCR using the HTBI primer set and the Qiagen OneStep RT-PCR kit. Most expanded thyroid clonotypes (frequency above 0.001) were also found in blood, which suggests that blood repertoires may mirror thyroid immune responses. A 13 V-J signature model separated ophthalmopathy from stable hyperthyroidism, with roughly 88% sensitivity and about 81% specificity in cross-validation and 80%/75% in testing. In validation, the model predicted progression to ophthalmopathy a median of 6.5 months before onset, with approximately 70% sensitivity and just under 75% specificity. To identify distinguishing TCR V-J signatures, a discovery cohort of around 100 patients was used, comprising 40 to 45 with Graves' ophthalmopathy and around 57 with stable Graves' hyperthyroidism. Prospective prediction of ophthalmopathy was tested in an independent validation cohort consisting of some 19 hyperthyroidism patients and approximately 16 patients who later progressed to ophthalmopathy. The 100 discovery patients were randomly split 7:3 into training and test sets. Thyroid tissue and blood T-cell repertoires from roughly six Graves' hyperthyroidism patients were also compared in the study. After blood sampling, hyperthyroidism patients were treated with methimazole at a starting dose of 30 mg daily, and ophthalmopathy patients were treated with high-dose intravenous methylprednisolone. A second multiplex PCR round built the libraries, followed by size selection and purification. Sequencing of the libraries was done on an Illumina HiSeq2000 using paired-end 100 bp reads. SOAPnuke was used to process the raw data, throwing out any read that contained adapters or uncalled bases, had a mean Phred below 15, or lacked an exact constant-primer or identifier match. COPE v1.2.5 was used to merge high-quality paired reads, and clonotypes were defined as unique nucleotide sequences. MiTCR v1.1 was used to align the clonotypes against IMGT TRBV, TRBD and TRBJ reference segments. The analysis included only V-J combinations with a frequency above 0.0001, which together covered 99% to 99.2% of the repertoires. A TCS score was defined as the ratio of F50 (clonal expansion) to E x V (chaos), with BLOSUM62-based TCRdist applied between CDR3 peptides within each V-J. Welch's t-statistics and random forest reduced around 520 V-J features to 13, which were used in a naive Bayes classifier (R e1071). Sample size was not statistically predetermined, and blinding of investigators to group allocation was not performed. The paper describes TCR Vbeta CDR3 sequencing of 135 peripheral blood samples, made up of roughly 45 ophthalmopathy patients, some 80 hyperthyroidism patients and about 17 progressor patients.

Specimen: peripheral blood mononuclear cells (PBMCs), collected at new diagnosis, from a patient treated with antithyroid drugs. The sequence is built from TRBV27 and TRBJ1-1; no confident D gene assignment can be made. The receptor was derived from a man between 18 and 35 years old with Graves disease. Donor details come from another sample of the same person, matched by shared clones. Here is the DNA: TGTGCCAGCAGTTTATCGCGGGGTAGCACTGAAGCTTTCTTT. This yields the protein CASSLSRGSTEAFF.